The 31 T cell receptor beta chains presented below share a single source sample, sequenced in a study of graft-versus-host responses after intestinal transplantation (dated by TCRdb to the early 2020s). Their antigens are not known. The method behind the library was the immunoSEQ multiplex PCR assay. Drawn from immuneACCESS, this table holds only the in-frame rearrangements with V and J called that TCRdb kept. Clones are partly lost; checked studies trace under half to an unresolved V gene and leave the rest unexplained. Present in this sample are about 85,000 clones, less than 95% of which were seen just once. 7.6% of the sample is held by the ten biggest clonotypes. According to the study, the label for this sample's time point signals: cells obtained before transplantation from donor or recipient. This material consisted of unstimulated CD8+ T cells sorted from spleen or lymph node cells, taken before transplant. The receptors derive from a human donor who was the organ donor for an intestinal transplant.

This chain joins TRBV27 and TRBJ1-5; tentatively, D is TRBD1 (5 bases). Germline CDR1 MNHEY, CDR2 SMNVEV (reference sequence). The CDR3 extends over 14 amino acids. Trimming cost V 4 bases and J 7 bases, with 14 bases left between them. The CDR3: CASSSKQWGQPQHF. As DNA, the CDR3 is TGTGCCAGCAGTTCAAAACAATGGGGCCAGCCCCAGCATTTT.

This rearrangement joins TRBV7-3 to TRBJ2-7; possibly TRBD2 for D (7 bases). Trimming took 5 bases from V and 6 from J, leaving 20 bases between them. This CDR3 region has 15 residues. CDR1 is SGHTA, CDR2 FQGTGA, per germline. The CDR3 region has the DNA TGTGCCAGCAGCCGTACCCCCGGGGGGCGGCGCGAGCAGTACTTC. Protein sequence: CASSRTPGGRREQYF.

This chain links TRBV7-8 with TRBJ2-7; the match to TRBD2 covers 8 bases. The germline gives CDR1 SGHVS, CDR2 FQNEAQ. The V and J ends lost 5 bases and 0 bases, in that order; junction bases with no gene match: 9. The CDR3 has 16 residues. CDR3 nucleotides: TGTGCCAGCAGCCCTGAATCCCGGGAGGGCTCCTACGAGCAGTACTTC. The encoded protein is CASSPESREGSYEQYF.

The V gene is TRBV9, the J gene TRBJ1-4; D is possibly TRBD1 (6 bases). The V gene's germline CDR1 is SGDLS and CDR2 YYNGEE. The V gene lost 1 base and the J gene lost 6 bases, with 10 bases spanning the gap. The length of the CDR3 is 14 residues. The CDR3, as DNA: TGTGCCAGCAGCGTATGGGCAGGGGATGAAAAACTGTTTTTT. As protein: CASSVWAGDEKLFF.

The chain joins TRBV9 to TRBJ2-7; D gene uncertain. The CDR3 consists of 13 residues. V dropped 0 bases and J dropped 6 bases, with 10 bases sitting between them. Per germline, CDR1 SGDLS and CDR2 YYNGEE. The CDR3 DNA is TGTGCCAGCAGCGTAGGGCATGATGGCGAGCAGTACTTC. Amino acid sequence: CASSVGHDGEQYF.

V gene TRBV5-4 combines with J gene TRBJ2-1; 12 bases are a match to TRBD2. Germline V gene sequence: CDR1 SGHNT, CDR2 YYREEE (reference sequence). V lost 3 bases and J lost 8; bases outside the gene matches: 9. CDR3 length equals 16 residues. CDR3 region: CASSSPPGTSGYEQFF. For the CDR3, the DNA is TGTGCCAGCAGCTCCCCCCCCGGGACTAGCGGGTATGAGCAGTTCTTC.

The chain employs TRBV7-9 and TRBJ1-2; no firm D call. The V gene lost 8 bases and the J gene lost 2 bases, with 24 bases spanning the gap. Germline V gene lookup returns CDR1 SEHNR and CDR2 FQNEAQ (reference sequence). This CDR3 has 17 amino acids. This CDR3 reads CASASGSLVELNYGYTF. CDR3 DNA: TGTGCCAGCGCCAGCGGTTCCCTGGTTGAACTGAACTATGGCTACACCTTC.

The chain joins TRBV5-4 to TRBJ1-2; 8 bases line up with TRBD1. J was trimmed by 2 bases and V by 4 bases; bases with no gene match: 4. Germline V gives CDR1 SGHNT, CDR2 YYREEE (reference sequence). CDR3 size: 14 residues. The CDR3, as DNA: TGTGCCAGCAGCGAAGGACAGGGAAACTATGGCTACACCTTC. It codes for CASSEGQGNYGYTF. Full variable domain (outside the CDR3, taken from reference TRBV5-4 and TRBJ1-2): ETGVTQSPTHLIKTRGQQVTLRCSSQSGHNTVSWYQQALGQGPQFIFQYYREEENGRGNFPPRFSGLQFPNYSSELNVNALELDDSALYLCASSEGQGNYGYTFGSGTRLTVV.

V usage is TRBV11-3 and J usage is TRBJ2-2; D gene unclear. CDR3 size: 13 residues. Germline CDR1 and CDR2: SGHNT and YENEEA. Trimming took 2 bases from V and 1 from J, leaving 2 bases between them. Here the CDR3 reads CASSLQNTGELFF. The CDR3 coding sequence is TGTGCCAGCAGCTTACAGAACACCGGGGAGCTGTTTTTT.

Concerning this clone itself: The same CDR3 can be traced to other DNA sequences in this sample. The V call is TRBV30, the J call TRBJ1-1; D gene ambiguous. CDR3 length: 13 amino acids. Trimming shortened V by 0 bases and J by 1 base, and 6 bases separated the two germline ends. Looked up from germline, CDR1 is GTSNPN and CDR2 is SVGIG (reference sequence). DNA for the CDR3: TGTGCCTGGAGTGTGGTCAGGAACACTGAAGCTTTCTTT. Protein product: CAWSVVRNTEAFF. The full variable domain, in which reference TRBV30 and TRBJ1-1 provide the parts outside the CDR3, is SQTIHQWPATLVQPVGSPLSLECTVEGTSNPNLYWYRQAAGRGLQLLFYSVGIGQISSEVPQNLSASRPQDRQFILSSKKLLLSDSGFYLCAWSVVRNTEAFFGQGTRLTVV.

The rearrangement joins TRBV5-1 to TRBJ2-1; TRBD1 is a possible D gene (6 bases). This CDR3 is built from 13 residues. V dropped 4 bases and J dropped 6 bases, with 11 bases sitting between them. Per germline, CDR1 SGHRS and CDR2 YFSETQ. The CDR3 here is CASSVDRINEQFF. In DNA form, the CDR3 reads TGCGCCAGCAGCGTCGACAGGATCAATGAGCAGTTCTTC.

The chain carries TRBV19 and TRBJ1-1; D possibly corresponds to TRBD1 (5 bases). Looked up from germline, CDR1 is LNHDA and CDR2 is SQIVND (reference sequence). The CDR3 runs to 16 residues. V was pared by 7 bases and J by 1 base, with 19 bases between. CDR3 in DNA: TGTGCCAGTAAGCTCCCCAAGACAGAAAAGAACACTGAAGCTTTCTTT. This codes for CASKLPKTEKNTEAFF.

The chain recombines TRBV13 with TRBJ2-3; 7 nucleotides match TRBD1. Trimming cost V 2 bases and J 4 bases; bases outside gene matches: 12. There are 17 residues in the CDR3. Germline loops: CDR1 PRHDT, CDR2 FYEKMQ (reference sequence). The chain's CDR3 is CASSLSDRAAIADTQYF. DNA of the CDR3: TGTGCCAGCAGCTTATCCGACAGGGCGGCCATTGCAGATACGCAGTATTTT.

The J gene is TRBJ2-7, the V gene TRBV6-5; tentative D call: TRBD2 (6 bases). Germline assignment: CDR1 MNHEY and CDR2 SVGAGI. There are 15 residues in the CDR3. V dropped 4 bases and J dropped 0 bases, with 13 bases sitting between them. The CDR3 bases are TGTGCCAGCAGTTTGCGGGGTCCTATCTCCTACGAGCAGTACTTC. As protein: CASSLRGPISYEQYF.

V usage is TRBV10-2 and J usage is TRBJ2-3; D unresolved. The CDR3 loop spans 16 amino acids. Germline CDR1 is WSHSY and CDR2 is SAAADI. Trimming cost V 0 bases and J 4 bases, with 14 bases left between them. The CDR3 bases are TGCGCCAGCAGTGAGTCCAAGGGTGGGATCCCAGATACGCAGTATTTT. This encodes CASSESKGGIPDTQYF.

This rearrangement joins TRBV5-1 to TRBJ2-1; 8 bases match TRBD2. This CDR3 spans 16 amino acids. The ends lost 0 bases at V and 6 bases at J; junction bases unmatched: 8. Germline V gives CDR1 SGHRS, CDR2 YFSETQ. CDR3 nucleotide sequence: TGCGCCAGCAGCTTGGCCTATGCGGGGGGTTTCAATGAGCAGTTCTTC. Translated: CASSLAYAGGFNEQFF.

J is TRBJ2-7 and V is TRBV28; D gene uncertain. Germline V gives CDR1 MDHEN, CDR2 SYDVKM. Trimming took 3 bases from V and 3 from J, leaving 12 bases between them. There are 14 residues in the CDR3. The CDR3 DNA sequence: TGTGCCAGCAGTTTCGGCCTTGAGAACTACGAGCAGTACTTC. It codes for CASSFGLENYEQYF.

This chain uses TRBV29-1 with TRBJ1-2; D possibly corresponds to TRBD1 (5 bases). V lost 4 bases and J lost 3, with 12 bases in between. CDR3 size: 13 residues. Germline CDR1 SQVTM, CDR2 ANQGSEA. The CDR3 nucleotides read TGCAGCGTTGTTTCAGGGTCCGACTATGGCTACACCTTC. It is translated as CSVVSGSDYGYTF.

This clone was found once. V gene TRBV7-9 combines with J gene TRBJ2-5, with D perhaps matching TRBD2 (5 bases). The germline V and J ends were trimmed by 3 bases and 2 bases, with 10 bases remaining between them. The CDR3 contains 14 residues. Germline V gene data show CDR1 as SEHNR and CDR2 as FQNEAQ (reference sequence). The CDR3 nucleotides are TGTGCCAGCAGCTTTAGTACGGGACAAGAGACCCAGTACTTC. Translating gives CASSFSTGQETQYF.

The J gene is TRBJ2-3, the V gene TRBV2; no firm D call. V was pared by 3 bases and J by 0 bases, with 7 bases between. This CDR3 is built from 14 residues. Germline values: CDR1 SNHLY, CDR2 FYNNEI. The CDR3 sequence is CASSDGWSTDTQYF. In nucleotides, the CDR3 is TGTGCCAGCAGTGACGGTTGGAGCACAGATACGCAGTATTTT.

CDR3: CASSFRSDTYNEQFF. CDR3 bases: TGTGCCAGCAGCTTTAGGTCGGACACCTACAATGAGCAGTTCTTC. The genes are TRBV11-3 and TRBJ2-1; a possible D gene is TRBD1 (5 bases). Between the trimmed V and J ends, which lost 3 bases and 2 bases, there was a span of 11 bases. The germline V gene has CDR1 SGHNT and CDR2 YENEEA. The CDR3 is made up of 15 amino acids.

Notes on this clone: Other DNA sequences in this specimen translate into the identical CDR3. This rearrangement joins TRBV20-1 to TRBJ2-1, with D hard to call. The CDR3 runs to 11 residues. Germline loops: CDR1 DFQATT, CDR2 SNEGSKA (reference sequence). V lost 5 bases, J lost 3 bases, and 5 bases lay in between. The CDR3 nucleotides are TGCAGTGCTCCGAACTACAATGAGCAGTTCTTC. This gives the protein CSAPNYNEQFF.

The chain has TRBV6-5 and TRBJ2-5; 7 nucleotides agree with TRBD2. The V segment lost 2 bases and the J segment 3 bases; nucleotides outside the gene matches: 0. The CDR3 extends over 13 amino acids. Looked up from germline, CDR1 is MNHEY and CDR2 is SVGAGI. The CDR3 DNA sequence: TGTGCCAGCAGTTACCTAGCGGAAGAGACCCAGTACTTC. This translates into CASSYLAEETQYF.

This clone was recorded once. This sequence joins TRBV5-1 and TRBJ2-1; unclear D gene. The CDR3 sequence is 13 residues long. The germline V gene has CDR1 SGHRS and CDR2 YFSETQ. V was clipped by 5 bases and J by 1 base, with 7 bases between them. CDR3 region: CASRLSSYNEQFF. CDR3 nucleotide sequence: TGCGCCAGCAGACTATCTTCCTACAATGAGCAGTTCTTC.

This clone was recorded only once. The chain joins TRBV5-4 to TRBJ2-7; D is uncertain. This CDR3 contains 11 residues. V lost 4 bases and J lost 0, with 2 bases in between. CDR1 and CDR2 from the germline V gene are SGHNT and YYREEE (reference sequence). CDR3 region: CASSHSYEQYF. CDR3 sequence (DNA): TGTGCCAGCAGCCACTCCTACGAGCAGTACTTC.

This chain links TRBV2 with TRBJ2-7; 7 bases align to TRBD2. Germline V gene sequence: CDR1 SNHLY, CDR2 FYNNEI. The ends lost 6 bases at V and 4 bases at J; junction bases unmatched: 6. The CDR3 is made up of 13 amino acids. The CDR3 DNA is TGTGCCAGCAGGGGAGGGCTAAGGTACGAGCAGTACTTC. Translated, it gives CASRGGLRYEQYF.

The chain recombines TRBV29-1 with TRBJ2-5; 10 bases align to TRBD1. Trimming cost V 4 bases and J 5 bases; bases outside gene matches: 10. Germline V CDR1 and CDR2: SQVTM, ANQGSEA. The CDR3 runs to 15 residues. The CDR3 DNA is TGCAGCGTTGGGACCGGACAGGGGGTGGGGGAGACCCAGTACTTC. It encodes CSVGTGQGVGETQYF.

The J gene is TRBJ1-1, the V gene TRBV29-1, with a weak D call TRBD1 (5 bases). CDR3 size: 13 residues. Germline V CDR1 and CDR2: SQVTM, ANQGSEA. Trimming pared 2 bases from V and 0 bases from J, leaving 7 bases between. The CDR3 DNA is TGCAGCGTTGAACTGGGGGTGAACACTGAAGCTTTCTTT. It is translated as CSVELGVNTEAFF.

This clone came up a few times. The sample carries other DNA sequences with the same CDR3. The V gene is TRBV19, the J gene TRBJ1-1, with D hard to call. Trimming left V 8 bases short and J 3 bases short, with 16 bases between. This CDR3 region has 14 residues. Germline CDR1 reads LNHDA; CDR2 reads SQIVND (reference sequence). The CDR3 here is CASGYSGADTEAFF. In nucleotides, the CDR3 is TGTGCCAGTGGTTACAGCGGCGCGGACACTGAAGCTTTCTTT.

The chain combines TRBV7-2 with TRBJ2-4; 10 nucleotides align to TRBD1. The CDR3 has 14 residues. Trimming took 4 bases from V and 8 from J; bases not matched to a gene: 5. From germline, CDR1 is SGHTA and CDR2 FQGNSA. CDR3 DNA sequence: TGTGCCAGCAGCTCACCGGGACAGGGGTACATTCAGTACTTC. This gives the protein CASSSPGQGYIQYF. Drawing the rest from reference TRBV7-2 and TRBJ2-4, the complete variable domain is GAGVSQSPSNKVTEKGKDVELRCDPISGHTALYWYRQSLGQGLEFLIYFQGNSAPDKSGLPSDRFSAERTGGSVSTLTIQRTQQEDSAVYLCASSSPGQGYIQYFGAGTRLSVL.

The chain joins TRBV5-5 to TRBJ2-7; D is ambiguous. Trimming took off 2 bases at V and 6 bases at J, with 9 bases between the two ends. The CDR3 contains 12 residues. Germline lookup yields CDR1 SGHKS and CDR2 YYEKEE (reference sequence). Here the CDR3 reads CASSFFSGEQYF. CDR3 nucleotide sequence: TGTGCCAGCAGCTTCTTTTCGGGCGAGCAGTACTTC.